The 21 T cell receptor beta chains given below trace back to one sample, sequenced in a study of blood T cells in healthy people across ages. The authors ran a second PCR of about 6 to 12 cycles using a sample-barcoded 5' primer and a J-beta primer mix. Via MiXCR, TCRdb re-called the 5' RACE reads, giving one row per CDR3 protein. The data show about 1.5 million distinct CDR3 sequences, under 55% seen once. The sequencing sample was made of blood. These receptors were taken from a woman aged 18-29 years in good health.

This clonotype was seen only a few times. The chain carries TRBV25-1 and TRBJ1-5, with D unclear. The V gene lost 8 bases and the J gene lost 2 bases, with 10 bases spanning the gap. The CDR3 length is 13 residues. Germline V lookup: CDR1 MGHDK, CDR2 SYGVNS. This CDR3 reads CASSGIGNQPQHF. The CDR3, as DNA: TGTGCCAGCTCTGGGATCGGCAATCAGCCCCAGCATTTT.

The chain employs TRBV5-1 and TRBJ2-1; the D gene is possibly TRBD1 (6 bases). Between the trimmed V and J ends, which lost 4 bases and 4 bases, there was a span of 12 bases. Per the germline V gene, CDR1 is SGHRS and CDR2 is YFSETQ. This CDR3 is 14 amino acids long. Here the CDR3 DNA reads TGCGCCAGCAGCATGACAGGACAATACAATGAGCAGTTCTTC. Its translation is CASSMTGQYNEQFF.

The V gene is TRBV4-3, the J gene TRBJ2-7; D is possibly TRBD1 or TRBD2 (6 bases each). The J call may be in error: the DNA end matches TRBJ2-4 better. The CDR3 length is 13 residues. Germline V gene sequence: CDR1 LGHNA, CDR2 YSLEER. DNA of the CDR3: TGCGCCAGCAGCCAAGAACAGGGAGGCATTCAGTACTTC. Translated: CASSQEQGGIQYF.

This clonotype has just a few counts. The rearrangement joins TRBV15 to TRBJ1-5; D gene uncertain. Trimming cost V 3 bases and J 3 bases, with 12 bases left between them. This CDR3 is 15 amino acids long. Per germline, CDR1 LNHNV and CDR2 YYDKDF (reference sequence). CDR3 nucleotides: TGTGCCACCAGCAGTGACACACGAAACAATCAGCCCCAGCATTTT. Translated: CATSSDTRNNQPQHF. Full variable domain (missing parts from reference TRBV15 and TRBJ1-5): DAMVIQNPRYQVTQFGKPVTLSCSQTLNHNVMYWYQQKSSQAPKLLFHYYDKDFNNEADTPDNFQSRRPNTSFCFLDIRSPGLGDTAMYLCATSSDTRNNQPQHFGDGTRLSIL.

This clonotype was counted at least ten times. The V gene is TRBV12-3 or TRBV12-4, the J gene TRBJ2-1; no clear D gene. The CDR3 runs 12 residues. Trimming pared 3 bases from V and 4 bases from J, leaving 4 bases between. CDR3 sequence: CASSFVYNEQFF. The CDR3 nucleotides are TGTGCCAGCAGTTTTGTTTACAATGAGCAGTTCTTC.

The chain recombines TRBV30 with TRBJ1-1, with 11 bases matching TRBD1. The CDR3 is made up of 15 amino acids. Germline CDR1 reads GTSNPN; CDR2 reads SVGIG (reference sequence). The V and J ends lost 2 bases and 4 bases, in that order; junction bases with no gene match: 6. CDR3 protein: CAWSFRTGGITEAFF. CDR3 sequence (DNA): TGTGCCTGGAGTTTTCGGACAGGGGGCATCACTGAAGCTTTCTTT.

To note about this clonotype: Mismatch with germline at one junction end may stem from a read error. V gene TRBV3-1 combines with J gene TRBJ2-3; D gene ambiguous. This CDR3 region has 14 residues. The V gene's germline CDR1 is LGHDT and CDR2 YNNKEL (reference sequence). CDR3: CASSQVRSTDMQYF. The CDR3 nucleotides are TGTGCCAGCAGCCAAGTCCGATCCACAGATATGCAGTATTTT.

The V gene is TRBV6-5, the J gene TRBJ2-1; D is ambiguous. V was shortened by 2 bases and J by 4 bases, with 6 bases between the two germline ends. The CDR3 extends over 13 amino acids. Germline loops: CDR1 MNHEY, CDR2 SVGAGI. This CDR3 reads CASSYQKYNEQFF. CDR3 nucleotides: TGTGCCAGCAGTTACCAAAAGTACAATGAGCAGTTCTTC.

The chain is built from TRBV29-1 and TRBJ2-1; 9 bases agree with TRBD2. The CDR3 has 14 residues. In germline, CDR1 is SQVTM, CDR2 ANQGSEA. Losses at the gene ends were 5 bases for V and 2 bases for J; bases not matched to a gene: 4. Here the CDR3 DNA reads TGCAGCGTTACGATAGCGGGGGCCTACAATGAGCAGTTCTTC. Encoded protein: CSVTIAGAYNEQFF.

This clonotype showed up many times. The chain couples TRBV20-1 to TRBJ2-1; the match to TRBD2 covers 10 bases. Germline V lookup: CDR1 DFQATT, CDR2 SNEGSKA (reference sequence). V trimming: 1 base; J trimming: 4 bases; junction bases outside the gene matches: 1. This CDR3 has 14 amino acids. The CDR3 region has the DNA TGCAGTGCTAGAGGGACTAGCGGTTACAATGAGCAGTTCTTC. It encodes CSARGTSGYNEQFF.

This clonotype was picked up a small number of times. The DNA of the CDR3 is TGTGCCAGCAGCCTCGGACTAGCGGGAAGGGGAAATACCTACGAGCAGTACTTC. Translating gives CASSLGLAGRGNTYEQYF. The chain carries TRBV5-8 and TRBJ2-5; 12 bases are a match to TRBD2. The closer fit of TRBJ2-7 to the DNA end suggests the J call may be wrong. Germline loops: CDR1 SGHTS, CDR2 YDEGEE. The CDR3 runs to 18 residues.

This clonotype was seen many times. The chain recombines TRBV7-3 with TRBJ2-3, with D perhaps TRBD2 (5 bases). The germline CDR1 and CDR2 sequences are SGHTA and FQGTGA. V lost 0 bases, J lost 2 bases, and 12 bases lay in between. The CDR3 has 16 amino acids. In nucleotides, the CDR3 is TGTGCCAGCAGCTTAACGGCGGGTCCCCCCACAGATACGCAGTATTTT. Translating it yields CASSLTAGPPTDTQYF.

In DNA form, the CDR3 reads TGTGCCAGCAGCTCGAGGTACCTTCAAGAGACCCAGTACTTC. It translates to CASSSRYLQETQYF. This chain connects TRBV7-9 to TRBJ2-5; unclear D gene. Looked up from germline, CDR1 is SEHNR and CDR2 is FQNEAQ (reference sequence). The CDR3 extends over 14 amino acids. Between the trimmed V and J ends, which lost 4 bases and 2 bases, there was a span of 11 bases.

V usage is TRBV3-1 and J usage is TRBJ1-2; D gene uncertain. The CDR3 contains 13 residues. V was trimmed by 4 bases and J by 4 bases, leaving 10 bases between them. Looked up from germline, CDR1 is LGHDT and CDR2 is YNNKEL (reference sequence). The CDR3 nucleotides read TGTGCCAGCAGCCCTGAAACTGCCTATGGCTACACCTTC. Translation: CASSPETAYGYTF.

CDR3 sequence reads: CASSVTTGFGNTIYF. The CDR3 DNA follows: TGTGCCAGCAGCGTAACGACAGGGTTCGGAAACACCATATATTTT. The chain employs TRBV5-6 and TRBJ1-3; 7 bases match TRBD1. The V segment lost 4 bases and the J segment 4 bases; nucleotides outside the gene matches: 8. Germline CDR1 and CDR2: SGHDT and YYEEEE. The CDR3 sequence is 15 residues long.

Here the CDR3 reads CASSRLGQAFYGYTF. The CDR3 DNA sequence: TGCGCCAGCAGCCGTCTGGGACAGGCATTCTATGGCTACACCTTC. V is TRBV5-1 and J is TRBJ1-2, with TRBD1 identical over 8 bases. The CDR3 spans 15 residues. Germline V lookup: CDR1 SGHRS, CDR2 YFSETQ. V shed 4 bases and J 4 bases; nucleotides not matched to a gene: 9.

DNA of the CDR3: TGCAGCGTCGCCCCACCTCTGGGACTAGCGGGACCATACAATGAGCAGTTCTTC. Its translation: CSVAPPLGLAGPYNEQFF. The chain uses TRBV29-1 and TRBJ2-1; 13 positions agree with TRBD2. With 6 bases clipped from V and 4 bases from J, the junction kept 15 bases outside the gene matches. Germline assignment: CDR1 SQVTM and CDR2 ANQGSEA. This CDR3 has 18 residues.

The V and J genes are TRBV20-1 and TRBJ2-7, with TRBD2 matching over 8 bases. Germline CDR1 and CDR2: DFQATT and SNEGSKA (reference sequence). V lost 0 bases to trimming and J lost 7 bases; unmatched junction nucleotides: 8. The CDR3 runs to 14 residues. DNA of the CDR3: TGCAGTGCTAGAGATAGGGGACTAGTCAATGAGCAGTACTTC. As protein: CSARDRGLVNEQYF.

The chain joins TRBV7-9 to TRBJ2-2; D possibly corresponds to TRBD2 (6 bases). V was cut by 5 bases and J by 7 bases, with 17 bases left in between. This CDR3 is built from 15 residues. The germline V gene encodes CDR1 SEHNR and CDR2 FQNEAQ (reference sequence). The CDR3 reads CASSPGDHQYGELFF. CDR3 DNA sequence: TGTGCCAGCAGCCCGGGGGACCACCAGTACGGGGAGCTGTTTTTT.

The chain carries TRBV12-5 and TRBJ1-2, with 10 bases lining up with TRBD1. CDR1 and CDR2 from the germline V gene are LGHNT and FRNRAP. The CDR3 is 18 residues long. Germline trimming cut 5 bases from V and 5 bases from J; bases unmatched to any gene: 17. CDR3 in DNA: TGTGCTAGTGGTCCATACCGGGACAGGGGCCCTAGTGATTATGGCTACACCTTC. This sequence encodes CASGPYRDRGPSDYGYTF.

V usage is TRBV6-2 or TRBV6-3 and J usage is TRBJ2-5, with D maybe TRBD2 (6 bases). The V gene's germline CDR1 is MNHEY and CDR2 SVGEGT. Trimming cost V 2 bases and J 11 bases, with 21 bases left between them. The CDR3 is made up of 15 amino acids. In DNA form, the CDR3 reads TGTGCCAGCAGTTACGGCGGGACCGCACAGACTGAGCAGTACTTC. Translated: CASSYGGTAQTEQYF.